Shown below are 27 T cell receptor beta chains from a single sample sequenced in a study of shared clonotypes between healthy human individuals. Repertoires were generated with immunoSEQ multiplex PCR, while TCRdb's copy carries only in-frame clones and drops some. The data hold approximately 1.9 million clones, with 93% observed a single time. Cells designated naive CD8 were CD45RO-negative and were positively selected for CCR7, with terminally differentiated effector memory CD45RA+ cells excluded. Sequencing used naive CD8+ T cells from PBMCs. The origin of the receptors is a man between 18 and 29 years old in good health. Some clones in this sample may be carry-over from other donors' samples.

V is TRBV27 and J is TRBJ1-6; no clear D gene. Germline values: CDR1 MNHEY, CDR2 SMNVEV (reference sequence). Trimming took off 3 bases at V and 9 bases at J, with 12 bases between the two ends. The CDR3 loop spans 14 amino acids. This chain's CDR3 is CASSLLGAGSPLHF. In DNA, the CDR3 is TGTGCCAGCAGTTTGCTGGGCGCCGGTTCACCCCTCCACTTT.

V and J are TRBV19 and TRBJ2-3; D possibly corresponds to TRBD2 (6 bases). Germline CDR1 is LNHDA and CDR2 is SQIVND (reference sequence). The CDR3 runs 13 residues. V was pared by 7 bases and J by 4 bases, with 12 bases between. CDR3 sequence: CASTGWEADTQYF. The CDR3, as DNA: TGTGCCAGTACCGGGTGGGAGGCAGATACGCAGTATTTT.

This clone occurred once. This sample also contains other DNA sequences that code for the same CDR3. The chain joins TRBV5-4 to TRBJ2-7; D might be TRBD1 (5 bases). Trimming took off 2 bases at V and 2 bases at J, with 8 bases between the two ends. The CDR3 runs 13 residues. The germline CDR1 and CDR2 sequences are SGHNT and YYREEE (reference sequence). CDR3 amino acids: CASSFDRAYEQYF. In nucleotides, the CDR3 is TGTGCCAGCAGCTTCGACAGAGCCTACGAGCAGTACTTC. Based on the CDR3 plus reference TRBV5-4 and TRBJ2-7, the full variable domain is ETGVTQSPTHLIKTRGQQVTLRCSSQSGHNTVSWYQQALGQGPQFIFQYYREEENGRGNFPPRFSGLQFPNYSSELNVNALELDDSALYLCASSFDRAYEQYFGPGTRLTVT.

The CDR3 loop is CSVRTGSYNEQFF. The CDR3 nucleotides read TGCAGCGTGAGAACAGGGTCCTACAATGAGCAGTTCTTC. The gene calls are TRBV29-1 and TRBJ2-1; TRBD1 is a possible D gene (6 bases). The CDR3 spans 13 residues. V was shortened by 6 bases and J by 1 base, with 10 bases between the two germline ends. Germline V CDR1 and CDR2: SQVTM, ANQGSEA.

The chain couples TRBV19 to TRBJ2-1; D remains unclear. The CDR3 is 14 residues long. V lost 3 bases, J lost 8 bases, and 14 bases lay in between. In germline, CDR1 is LNHDA, CDR2 SQIVND (reference sequence). CDR3 in amino acids: CASSMVGPRHEQFF. The DNA for the CDR3 is TGTGCCAGTAGTATGGTCGGGCCTCGCCATGAGCAGTTCTTC.

This rearrangement joins TRBV6-1 to TRBJ1-1, with D perhaps matching TRBD1 (5 bases). Germline V gene sequence: CDR1 MNHNS, CDR2 SASEGT. V lost 2 bases and J 6 bases, leaving 7 bases between the germline ends. The CDR3 has 12 amino acids. The CDR3 protein is CASSELGAEAFF. CDR3 in DNA: TGTGCCAGCAGTGAATTGGGGGCTGAAGCTTTCTTT.

The V call is TRBV11-2, the J call TRBJ2-5; perhaps TRBD1 as D (8 bases). There are 15 residues in the CDR3. Germline values: CDR1 SGHAT, CDR2 FQNNGV. V was clipped by 6 bases and J by 2 bases, with 16 bases between them. Here the CDR3 DNA reads TGTGCCAGCAGTCTTGGACAGGGAGGGCAAGAGACCCAGTACTTC. This sequence encodes CASSLGQGGQETQYF.

This chain connects TRBV13 to TRBJ2-7, with 7 bases lining up with TRBD2. The CDR3 runs to 15 residues. Germline V gene lookup returns CDR1 PRHDT and CDR2 FYEKMQ (reference sequence). V lost 5 bases to trimming and J lost 5 bases; unmatched junction nucleotides: 12. DNA of the CDR3: TGTGCCAGCAGCCACGTTGGCGGGAGTCCCCACGAGCAGTACTTC. This gives the protein CASSHVGGSPHEQYF.

This chain's CDR3 is CASSPVTSGGSSYNEQFF. The CDR3 bases are TGTGCCAGCAGCCCAGTCACTAGCGGGGGGAGCTCCTACAATGAGCAGTTCTTC. The gene calls are TRBV7-9 and TRBJ2-1; 12 bases agree with TRBD2. Germline V gives CDR1 SEHNR, CDR2 FQNEAQ (reference sequence). The CDR3 consists of 18 residues. The J segment lost 0 bases and the V segment lost 5 bases, leaving 8 bases of the junction unmatched.

This clone was seen only a few times. The chain uses TRBV7-9 and TRBJ1-1; a possible D gene is TRBD1 (5 bases). Germline values: CDR1 SEHNR, CDR2 FQNEAQ (reference sequence). This CDR3 has 13 amino acids. The V end lost 5 bases, the J end lost 0 bases, and 7 bases lay between the germline ends. The CDR3 DNA is TGTGCCAGCAGCCAGGGCGTGAACACTGAAGCTTTCTTT. Translation gives CASSQGVNTEAFF. The complete variable domain, with remaining parts taken from reference TRBV7-9 and TRBJ1-1, reads DTGVSQNPRHKITKRGQNVTFRCDPISEHNRLYWYRQTLGQGPEFLTYFQNEAQLEKSRLLSDRFSAERPKGSFSTLEIQRTEQGDSAMYLCASSQGVNTEAFFGQGTRLTVV.

V is TRBV6-1 and J is TRBJ1-1; 8 positions agree with TRBD1. V lost 8 bases and J lost 0; bases outside the gene matches: 5. Germline values: CDR1 MNHNS, CDR2 SASEGT. The CDR3 consists of 14 residues. The CDR3 is CASRRTGMNTEAFF. The CDR3 DNA reads TGTGCCAGCCGAAGGACAGGGATGAACACTGAAGCTTTCTTT.

V usage is TRBV11-2 and J usage is TRBJ2-7, with TRBD1 matching 9 bases. V lost 5 bases, J lost 2 bases, and 10 bases stayed unmatched. This CDR3 is built from 16 residues. Germline V CDR1 and CDR2: SGHAT, FQNNGV. The CDR3 region has the DNA TGTGCCAGCAGCACCCGGACAGGGGTCCAAACCTACGAGCAGTACTTC. Residues: CASSTRTGVQTYEQYF.

This clone turned up a few times. The chain joins TRBV27 to TRBJ1-2; 7 positions agree with TRBD1. CDR1 and CDR2 (germline): MNHEY, SMNVEV (reference sequence). The CDR3 loop spans 14 amino acids. V gave up 6 bases and J gave up 2 bases; unmatched junction bases: 6. The CDR3 region has the DNA TGTGCCAGCAGCGGGACAGTCGGGAACTATGGCTACACCTTC. Translating gives CASSGTVGNYGYTF.

V and J are TRBV28 and TRBJ2-5; possible D gene TRBD1, 6 bases. This CDR3 is built from 14 residues. The ends were cut back, 4 bases at V and 10 bases at J, with 19 bases in the middle. Germline lookup yields CDR1 MDHEN and CDR2 SYDVKM. The CDR3 reads CASSSWDTLRSQYF. CDR3 sequence (DNA): TGTGCCAGCAGTTCGTGGGACACCCTGAGGAGCCAGTACTTC. The variable domain in full, completed from reference TRBV28 and TRBJ2-5, reads DVKVTQSSRYLVKRTGEKVFLECVQDMDHENMFWYRQDPGLGLRLIYFSYDVKMKEKGDIPEGYSVSREKKERFSLILESASTNQTSMYLCASSSWDTLRSQYFGPGTRLLVL.

This rearrangement joins TRBV6-5 to TRBJ1-3; D not resolved. Trimming took 0 bases from V and 0 from J, leaving 6 bases between them. This CDR3 spans 15 amino acids. Germline CDR1 is MNHEY and CDR2 is SVGAGI. Here the CDR3 DNA reads TGTGCCAGCAGTTACTCGGCGAACTCTGGAAACACCATATATTTT. Translating gives CASSYSANSGNTIYF.

The CDR3: CTSSPDPGYLNQPQHF. The CDR3 DNA is TGCACCAGCAGCCCCGACCCGGGGTACTTAAATCAGCCCCAGCATTTT. The J gene is TRBJ1-5, the V gene TRBV1. TRBV1 is flagged as a pseudogene. This CDR3 has 16 residues.

This rearrangement joins TRBV18 to TRBJ1-2; tentative D call: TRBD1 (6 bases). CDR3 size: 14 residues. Germline V gene lookup returns CDR1 KGHSH and CDR2 LQKENI. The germline V and J ends were trimmed by 3 bases and 8 bases, with 16 bases remaining between them. The CDR3 is CASSPPTGPGGYTF. The CDR3 nucleotides read TGTGCCAGCTCACCTCCTACAGGGCCGGGAGGCTACACCTTC.

V usage is TRBV7-2 and J usage is TRBJ2-5; D uncertain. This CDR3 is 14 amino acids long. The germline V gene encodes CDR1 SGHTA and CDR2 FQGNSA. V was clipped by 4 bases and J by 1 base, with 10 bases between them. The CDR3 protein is CASSSFPAQETQYF. The CDR3 coding sequence is TGTGCCAGCAGCTCCTTTCCGGCCCAAGAGACCCAGTACTTC.

This chain's CDR3 is CASAGRGQTTDTQYF. CDR3 in DNA: TGTGCCAGCGCCGGGCGGGGACAGACGACAGATACGCAGTATTTT. This sequence joins TRBV28 and TRBJ2-3; D might be TRBD1 (7 bases). Germline CDR1 MDHEN, CDR2 SYDVKM. V gave up 8 bases and J gave up 3 bases, with 18 bases separating them. CDR3 length: 15 amino acids.

V and J are TRBV7-7 and TRBJ1-5; D unresolved. The CDR3 loop spans 9 amino acids. With 8 bases removed from V and 9 bases from J, the gap between germline ends came to 5 bases. Germline V lookup: CDR1 SSHAT, CDR2 FNYEAQ (reference sequence). CDR3 nucleotide sequence: TGTGCCAGCCTAGCGCCCCAGCATTTT. This encodes CASLAPQHF.

This clone was observed once. The rearrangement links TRBV28 to TRBJ1-2; D possibly corresponds to TRBD1 (6 bases). Per germline, CDR1 MDHEN and CDR2 SYDVKM. The CDR3 has 20 amino acids. V was trimmed by 2 bases and J by 0 bases, leaving 25 bases between them. The CDR3, as DNA: TGTGCCAGCAGTTTAACGGGGGGACTGGAGAGGACAGAGTCTAACTATGGCTACACCTTC. Translating gives CASSLTGGLERTESNYGYTF.

The genes are TRBV4-1 and TRBJ1-2; D remains unclear. V lost 0 bases, J lost 8 bases, and 10 bases lay in between. This CDR3 region has 13 residues. Germline values: CDR1 MGHRA, CDR2 YSYEKL. The CDR3 sequence is CASSQDRSSGYTF. Here the CDR3 DNA reads TGCGCCAGCAGCCAAGATCGGAGTTCCGGCTACACCTTC.

Notes on this clone: Distinct nucleotide sequences in the sample also encode this CDR3. The rearrangement joins TRBV7-9 to TRBJ2-2; either TRBD1 or TRBD2 may supply D (5 bases each). This CDR3 has 15 amino acids. V lost 1 base and J 2 bases, leaving 8 bases between the germline ends. The germline gives CDR1 SEHNR, CDR2 FQNEAQ (reference sequence). DNA of the CDR3: TGTGCCAGCAGCTTAGGGGGGACCAACACCGGGGAGCTGTTTTTT. This encodes CASSLGGTNTGELFF.

The chain recombines TRBV5-4 with TRBJ2-1; D call uncertain. Germline V CDR1 and CDR2: SGHNT, YYREEE (reference sequence). The CDR3 sequence is 16 residues long. Trimming removed 7 bases from V and 0 bases from J, with 17 bases in between. CDR3 sequence (DNA): TGTGCCAGCCGTGCTCGGACGAGCAACTCCTACAATGAGCAGTTCTTC. Protein sequence: CASRARTSNSYNEQFF.

The V call is TRBV28, the J call TRBJ1-3; D not certain. The germline V gene has CDR1 MDHEN and CDR2 SYDVKM. The CDR3 contains 13 residues. V dropped 5 bases and J dropped 8 bases, with 13 bases sitting between them. The CDR3 protein is CASSPLSVDTIYF. For the CDR3, the DNA is TGTGCCAGCAGTCCCCTTTCGGTAGACACCATATATTTT.

This sequence joins TRBV21-1 and TRBJ2-2; the table calls TRBD1, which could not be checked here. TRBV21-1 constitutes a pseudogene. The CDR3 is 14 residues long. This CDR3 is CAPNRVSLGGELFF. CDR3 nucleotides: TGTGCCCCGAACAGAGTGAGTTTAGGAGGGGAGCTGTTTTTT.

The CDR3 protein is CASSQGTAYSNQPQHF. The CDR3 DNA reads TGCGCCAGCAGCCAAGGGACAGCATATAGCAATCAGCCCCAGCATTTT. The chain joins TRBV4-3 to TRBJ1-5, with D tentatively TRBD1 (6 bases). Between the trimmed V and J ends, which lost 1 base and 0 bases, there was a span of 10 bases. Germline CDR1 reads LGHNA; CDR2 reads YSLEER. The CDR3 has 16 residues.